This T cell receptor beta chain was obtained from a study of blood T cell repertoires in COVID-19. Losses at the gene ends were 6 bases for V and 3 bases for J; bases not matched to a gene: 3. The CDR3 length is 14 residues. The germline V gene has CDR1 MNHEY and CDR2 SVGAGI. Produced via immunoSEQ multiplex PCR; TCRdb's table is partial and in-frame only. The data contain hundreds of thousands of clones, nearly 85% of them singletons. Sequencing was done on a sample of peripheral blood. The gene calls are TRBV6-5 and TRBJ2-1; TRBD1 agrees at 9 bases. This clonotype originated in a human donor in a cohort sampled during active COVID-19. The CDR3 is CASRAGQGYNEQFF. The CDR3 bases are TGTGCCAGCAGGGCGGGACAGGGCTACAATGAGCAGTTCTTC.